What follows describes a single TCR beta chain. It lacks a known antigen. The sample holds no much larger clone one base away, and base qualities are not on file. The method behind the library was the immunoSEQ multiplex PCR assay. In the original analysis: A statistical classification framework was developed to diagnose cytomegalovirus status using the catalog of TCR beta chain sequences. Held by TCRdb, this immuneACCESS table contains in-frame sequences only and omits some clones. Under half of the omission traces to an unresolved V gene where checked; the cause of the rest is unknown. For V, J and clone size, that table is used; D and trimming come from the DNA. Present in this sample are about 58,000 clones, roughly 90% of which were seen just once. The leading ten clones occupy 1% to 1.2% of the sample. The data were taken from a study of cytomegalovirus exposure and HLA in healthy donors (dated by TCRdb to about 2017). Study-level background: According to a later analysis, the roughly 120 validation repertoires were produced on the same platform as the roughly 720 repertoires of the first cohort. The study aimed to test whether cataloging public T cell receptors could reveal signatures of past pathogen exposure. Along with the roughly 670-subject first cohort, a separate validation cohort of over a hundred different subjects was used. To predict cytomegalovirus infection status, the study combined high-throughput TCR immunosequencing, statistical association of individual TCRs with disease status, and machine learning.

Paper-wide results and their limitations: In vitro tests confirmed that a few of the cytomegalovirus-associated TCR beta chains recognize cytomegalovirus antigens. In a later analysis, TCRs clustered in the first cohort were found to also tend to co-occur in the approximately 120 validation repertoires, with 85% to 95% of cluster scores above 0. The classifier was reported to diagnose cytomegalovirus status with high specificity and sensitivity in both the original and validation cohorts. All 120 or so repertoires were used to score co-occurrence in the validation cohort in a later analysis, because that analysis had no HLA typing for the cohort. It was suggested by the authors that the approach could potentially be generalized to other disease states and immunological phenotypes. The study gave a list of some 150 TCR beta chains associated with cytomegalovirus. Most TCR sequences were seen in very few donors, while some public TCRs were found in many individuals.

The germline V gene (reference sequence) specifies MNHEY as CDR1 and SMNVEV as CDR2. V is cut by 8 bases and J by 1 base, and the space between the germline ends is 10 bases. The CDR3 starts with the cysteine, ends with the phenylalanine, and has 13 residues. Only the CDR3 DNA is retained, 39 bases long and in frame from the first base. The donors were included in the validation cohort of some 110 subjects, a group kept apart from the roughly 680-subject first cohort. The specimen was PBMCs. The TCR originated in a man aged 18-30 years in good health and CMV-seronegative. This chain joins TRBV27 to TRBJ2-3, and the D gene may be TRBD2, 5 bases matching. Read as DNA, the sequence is TGTGCCAGCGGGCTAGCCGGCACAGATACGCAGTATTTT. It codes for CASGLAGTDTQYF.